Detailed here is one T cell receptor beta chain. This sample is part of a study of blood T cell repertoires in COVID-19. After removal of 3 bases from V and 0 bases from J, the junction contained 5 bases not matched to a gene. Germline V gene lookup returns CDR1 SGHRS and CDR2 YFSETQ. This CDR3 has 16 amino acids. Clones were sequenced by immunoSEQ multiplex PCR, and TCRdb holds only the in-frame ones, with some missing. The data contain approximately 330,000 clones, roughly 90% of them singletons. Sequencing input: peripheral blood. The chain joins TRBV5-1 to TRBJ2-5; 10 bases align to TRBD2. The receptor's source is a woman in her forties or fifties with active or convalescent COVID-19. The CDR3 DNA is TGCGCCAGCAGCTCCGGGACTAGCGCGTACCAAGAGACCCAGTACTTC. Translating it yields CASSSGTSAYQETQYF.